This T cell receptor (beta chain) is drawn from a study of liver allograft versus peripheral blood T cells. As for the study in general: Peripheral blood of the recipients supplied T cell receptor repertoires that were compared with those in transplanted livers. General study points: There were reportedly differences between T cell receptor repertoires inside liver allografts and those in peripheral blood.

Each CDR3 protein gets one entry after TCRdb re-called the reads with MiXCR. The repertoire holds over 9,000 distinct CDR3 sequences, with less than 20% as singletons. As for this clonotype: What it recognizes is unknown. An end of the junction differs from the germline gene, which may be a read error.

This clonotype was sampled from a human patient who had a liver transplant. Some T cells may be provided by the graft donor.

This CDR3 reads CATSGLDPLRQLQHF. In DNA, the CDR3 is TGTGCCACCAGCGGACTTGACCCCCTGCGGCAGCTCCAGCATTTT. This sequence joins TRBV15 and TRBJ1-5; no clear D. The CDR3 length is 15 residues. The germline CDR1 and CDR2 sequences are LNHNV and YYDKDF (reference sequence).